This paragraph covers one T cell receptor beta chain sequence. The data stem from a study of blood T cell repertoires in COVID-19. Assay used: immunoSEQ multiplex PCR; TCRdb lists only in-frame clones, some missing. This sample has around 71,000 clones; 75% to 90% occur once, and the top ten carry roughly 4.6%. Input material: peripheral blood. The clonotype comes from a man older than 75 with acute or convalescent COVID-19.

The CDR3 DNA sequence: TGTGCCAGCAGCGTTACTAGCGGGGGAAGCACAGATACGCAGTATTTT. This encodes CASSVTSGGSTDTQYF. V gene TRBV9 combines with J gene TRBJ2-3; 11 bases map to TRBD2. J gave up 0 bases and V 2 bases, and 2 bases lay outside the gene matches. The length of the CDR3 is 16 residues. Germline V gene lookup returns CDR1 SGDLS and CDR2 YYNGEE.